These 20 T cell receptor beta chains were sequenced from one sample in a study of blood T cell repertoires in COVID-19. Clones were sequenced by immunoSEQ multiplex PCR, and TCRdb holds only the in-frame ones, with some missing. The sample contains fewer than 250,000 clones, around nine tenths of which appear only once. The sample comprised peripheral blood. These receptors were taken from a woman in her thirties or forties who had recovered from COVID-19.

In DNA, the CDR3 is TGCGCCAGCAGCCCTCAAAACAGGACAATAGTGAACACTGAAGCTTTCTTT. It translates to CASSPQNRTIVNTEAFF. The rearrangement links TRBV4-3 to TRBJ1-1; the D gene is possibly TRBD1 (5 bases). This CDR3 is 17 amino acids long. V lost 4 bases and J lost 0, with 18 bases in between. Germline-derived CDR1 and CDR2 are LGHNA and YSLEER.

The rearrangement joins TRBV21-1 to TRBJ2-2; no check of the table's D call, TRBD2, against the DNA was made. TRBV21-1 is a pseudogene segment. The CDR3 has 14 amino acids. CDR3 in amino acids: CASSPRGEGGELFF. DNA of the CDR3: TGTGCCAGCAGCCCCCGGGGAGAGGGCGGGGAGCTGTTTTTT.

The chain is built from TRBV11-3 and TRBJ2-2, with 9 bases aligning to TRBD1. The CDR3 sequence is 17 residues long. CDR1 is SGHNT, CDR2 YENEEA, per germline. J gave up 7 bases and V 5 bases, and 14 bases lay outside the gene matches. This CDR3 reads CASSPTPGTGKNGELFF. CDR3 nucleotide sequence: TGTGCCAGCAGCCCAACGCCTGGGACAGGGAAAAACGGGGAGCTGTTTTTT.

J is TRBJ2-7 and V is TRBV28; 10 bases are a match to TRBD1. Germline CDR1 is MDHEN and CDR2 is SYDVKM. The V and J ends lost 6 bases and 4 bases, in that order; junction bases with no gene match: 24. This CDR3 has 20 amino acids. The CDR3 sequence is CASSVNFKTGGAWGDYEQYF. The DNA of the CDR3 is TGTGCCAGCAGCGTAAACTTCAAGACAGGGGGCGCCTGGGGTGATTACGAGCAGTACTTC.

Only one count was recorded for this clone. J is TRBJ1-1 and V is TRBV10-2; D possibly corresponds to TRBD1 (6 bases). The CDR3 is 14 amino acids. The germline V gene encodes CDR1 WSHSY and CDR2 SAAADI. The ends were cut back, 7 bases at V and 1 base at J, with 13 bases in the middle. CDR3 nucleotide sequence: TGCGCCAGCACCAAAGACAGGCGGAACACTGAAGCTTTCTTT. Protein product: CASTKDRRNTEAFF.

The sample holds one count of this clone. V is TRBV30 and J is TRBJ2-7; TRBD1 is a possible D gene (5 bases). Germline V gene lookup returns CDR1 GTSNPN and CDR2 SVGIG (reference sequence). V was clipped by 5 bases and J by 6 bases, with 11 bases between them. This CDR3 has 11 amino acids. The CDR3 region has the DNA TGTGCCTGGGGGGCGTCGGGCGAGCAGTACTTC. It is translated as CAWGASGEQYF. The full variable domain, with the rest looked up from reference TRBV30 and TRBJ2-7, is SQTIHQWPATLVQPVGSPLSLECTVEGTSNPNLYWYRQAAGRGLQLLFYSVGIGQISSEVPQNLSASRPQDRQFILSSKKLLLSDSGFYLCAWGASGEQYFGPGTRLTVT.

This sequence joins TRBV28 and TRBJ2-2, with TRBD1 matching 7 bases. The CDR3 is 16 amino acids. V lost 5 bases, J lost 4 bases, and 10 bases stayed unmatched. In germline, CDR1 is MDHEN, CDR2 SYDVKM. CDR3 residues: CASSPIGTALTGELFF. The CDR3 bases are TGTGCCAGCAGTCCCATTGGGACAGCCCTCACCGGGGAGCTGTTTTTT.

The chain has TRBV6-2 or TRBV6-3 and TRBJ2-1; 13 bases align to TRBD2. Germline trimming cut 0 bases from V and 6 bases from J; bases unmatched to any gene: 11. The CDR3 loop spans 19 amino acids. The germline V gene encodes CDR1 MNHEY and CDR2 SVGEGT. This chain's CDR3 is CASSYSGWSGTSGTNEQFF. In DNA form, the CDR3 reads TGTGCCAGCAGTTACTCGGGGTGGTCCGGGACTAGCGGGACCAATGAGCAGTTCTTC.

In this sample, this clone turned up once. The genes are TRBV6-5 and TRBJ1-5; D gene uncertain. The CDR3 is made up of 15 amino acids. The ends were cut back, 7 bases at V and 0 bases at J, with 13 bases in the middle. The V gene's germline CDR1 is MNHEY and CDR2 SVGAGI. In DNA form, the CDR3 reads TGTGCCAGCACCAGGAATCCCCTTAGCAATCAGCCCCAGCATTTT. It is translated as CASTRNPLSNQPQHF.

In DNA, the CDR3 is TGTGCCAGCAGTTCGACAAGCAATGAGCAGTTCTTC. This encodes CASSSTSNEQFF. This chain joins TRBV12-3 or TRBV12-4 and TRBJ2-1; D gene uncertain. The CDR3 loop spans 12 amino acids. The ends were cut back, 4 bases at V and 6 bases at J, with 7 bases in the middle.

V gene TRBV5-1 combines with J gene TRBJ1-3; D may be TRBD1 (5 bases). The CDR3 contains 15 residues. Germline V CDR1 and CDR2: SGHRS, YFSETQ. V lost 4 bases, J lost 0 bases, and 11 bases lay in between. The CDR3 spells CASSRTTGSGNTIYF. CDR3 nucleotides: TGCGCCAGCAGCCGGACAACAGGCTCTGGAAACACCATATATTTT.

The rearrangement joins TRBV7-7 to TRBJ2-5, with TRBD1 matching over 11 bases. The junction had 4 bases not matched to a gene; V was cut back by 1 base and J by 3 bases. Germline assignment: CDR1 SSHAT and CDR2 FNYEAQ (reference sequence). The CDR3 contains 16 residues. The CDR3 loop is CASSLGTGGAEETQYF. The CDR3 coding sequence is TGTGCCAGCAGCTTAGGGACAGGGGGCGCCGAAGAGACCCAGTACTTC.

The V and J genes are TRBV29-1 and TRBJ1-2; 7 bases are shared with TRBD1. After removal of 3 bases from V and 8 bases from J, the junction contained 9 bases not matched to a gene. CDR1 and CDR2 (germline): SQVTM, ANQGSEA. CDR3 length: 13 amino acids. CDR3 nucleotide sequence: TGCAGCGTTGATAGACAGGGAGGTGAGGGCTACACCTTC. Its translation: CSVDRQGGEGYTF.

The CDR3 region has the DNA TGTGCCAGCAGCCGCCCCGCTCGACGGACTCACACCTACGAGCAGTACTTC. It encodes CASSRPARRTHTYEQYF. This chain joins TRBV7-2 and TRBJ2-7; the D gene is possibly TRBD2 (5 bases). The CDR3 spans 17 residues. Per germline, CDR1 SGHTA and CDR2 FQGNSA. V dropped 5 bases and J dropped 2 bases, with 22 bases sitting between them.

Only a few counts were recorded for this clone. The chain combines TRBV7-6 with TRBJ2-1; 10 nucleotides match TRBD2. CDR3 size: 16 residues. With 2 bases clipped from V and 0 bases from J, the junction kept 1 base outside the gene matches. CDR1 SGHVS and CDR2 FNYEAQ come from the germline V gene. DNA of the CDR3: TGTGCCAGCAGCTTAACTAGCGGGGACTCCTACAATGAGCAGTTCTTC. Its protein product is CASSLTSGDSYNEQFF.

The chain has TRBV3-1 (or the pseudogene TRBV3-2) and TRBJ2-2; perhaps TRBD1 as D (5 bases). Germline V lookup: CDR1 LGHDT, CDR2 YNNKEL (reference sequence). The CDR3 spans 14 residues. V was clipped by 1 base and J by 3 bases, with 6 bases between them. The CDR3 nucleotides are TGTGCCAGCAGCCAAGGGGGCTACACCGGGGAGCTGTTTTTT. This sequence encodes CASSQGGYTGELFF.

This chain connects TRBV6-6 to TRBJ1-1; the D gene is possibly TRBD1 (5 bases). This CDR3 spans 14 amino acids. Looked up from germline, CDR1 is MNHNY and CDR2 is SVGAGI (reference sequence). The ends were cut back, 6 bases at V and 7 bases at J, with 18 bases in the middle. CDR3 DNA: TGTGCCAGCAGAGGGATCGGTCAGGGCGGTGAAGCTTTCTTT. It yields the protein CASRGIGQGGEAFF.

The chain links TRBV29-1 to TRBJ1-4, with D uncertain. Germline CDR1 is SQVTM and CDR2 is ANQGSEA. The CDR3 loop spans 13 amino acids. The V gene lost 6 bases and the J gene lost 0 bases, with 8 bases spanning the gap. CDR3 residues: CSVTESTNEKLFF. The DNA of the CDR3 is TGCAGCGTGACGGAGTCAACTAATGAAAAACTGTTTTTT.

This sequence joins TRBV2 and TRBJ2-7; TRBD1 matches 10 bases. Germline lookup yields CDR1 SNHLY and CDR2 FYNNEI. V dropped 7 bases and J dropped 7; count of bases not matched to a gene: 13. There are 15 residues in the CDR3. In DNA form, the CDR3 reads TGTGCCAGCACAGGGTGGGGACAGGGGCCTCTTGAGCAGTACTTC. The encoded protein is CASTGWGQGPLEQYF. Using reference TRBV2 and TRBJ2-7 for the parts outside the CDR3, the full variable domain is EPEVTQTPSHQVTQMGQEVILRCVPISNHLYFYWYRQILGQKVEFLVSFYNNEISEKSEIFDDQFSVERPDGSNFTLKIRSTKLEDSAMYFCASTGWGQGPLEQYFGPGTRLTVT.

This clone has more than one count but fewer than ten. This chain uses TRBV13 with TRBJ1-5; 8 bases fit TRBD1. CDR1 PRHDT and CDR2 FYEKMQ come from the germline V gene (reference sequence). Trimming removed 5 bases from V and 4 bases from J; junction bases left unmatched: 4. CDR3 length: 14 residues. The CDR3, as DNA: TGTGCCAGCAGCCAGACAGGGGTGAATCAGCCCCAGCATTTT. Amino acids: CASSQTGVNQPQHF.